One and the same sample provided the 2 T cell receptor beta chains below, sequenced in a study of spatial heterogeneity in lung cancer. TCRdb called the 5' RACE reads again in MiXCR, with one record for every CDR3 protein. The table lists some 54,000 distinct CDR3 sequences, roughly 8.1% of them singletons. Time point indicated: blood at routine non-recurrence follow-up after resection. Without sorting, whole RNA was sequenced from tumor, nontumor lung or frozen PBMC. The sample here was PBMCs, taken at follow-up. These receptors all stem from a female donor with early-stage non-small cell lung cancer.

This clonotype was counted only a few times. The chain employs TRBV7-6 and TRBJ1-2; D unclear. Looked up from germline, CDR1 is SGHVS and CDR2 is FNYEAQ. The ends were cut back, 5 bases at V and 2 bases at J, with 9 bases in the middle. The CDR3 has 13 amino acids. CDR3: CASSQEGNYGYTF. In nucleotides, the CDR3 is TGTGCCAGCAGCCAAGAAGGCAACTATGGCTACACCTTC.

This clonotype was counted only a few times. This chain links TRBV4-1 with TRBJ1-3, with 8 bases identical to TRBD1. From germline, CDR1 is MGHRA and CDR2 YSYEKL. The V and J ends lost 0 bases and 4 bases, in that order; junction bases with no gene match: 11. This CDR3 is 18 amino acids long. The CDR3 reads CASSQEGTGPFLGNTIYF. The CDR3 nucleotides are TGCGCCAGCAGCCAAGAAGGGACAGGTCCCTTTTTGGGAAACACCATATATTTT.